Below are 22 T cell receptor beta chains sequenced from a single sample in a study of blood T cell repertoires in COVID-19. The protocol was immunoSEQ multiplex PCR, while the TCRdb copy is restricted to in-frame clones and leaves out a portion. The sample yields roughly 280,000 clones, 85% to 90% seen once. Sequenced input: peripheral blood. Receptors were obtained from a woman aged 30 to 39 with COVID-19, enrolled during active disease.

The rearrangement joins TRBV7-9 to TRBJ1-1, with D tentatively TRBD1 (6 bases). Trimming removed 5 bases at V and 4 bases at J, with 29 bases between. The CDR3 is 19 residues long. Germline V lookup: CDR1 SEHNR, CDR2 FQNEAQ (reference sequence). CDR3: CASSLSRRGLRTTPTEAFF. The CDR3 bases are TGTGCCAGCAGCCTTTCCCGCAGGGGCCTCCGAACAACCCCCACTGAAGCTTTCTTT.

The chain carries TRBV3-1 (or the pseudogene TRBV3-2) and TRBJ2-7; no definite D call. The CDR3 has 11 amino acids. Trimming pared 3 bases from V and 5 bases from J, leaving 5 bases between. Germline V gives CDR1 LGHDT, CDR2 YNNKEL (reference sequence). The CDR3 sequence: CASSQSNEQYF. Here the CDR3 DNA reads TGTGCCAGCAGCCAGTCTAACGAGCAGTACTTC.

The genes are TRBV6-5 and TRBJ2-3, with unresolved D. The V and J ends lost 4 bases and 7 bases respectively, with 9 bases between them. Germline-derived CDR1 and CDR2 are MNHEY and SVGAGI. This CDR3 spans 12 amino acids. CDR3 nucleotides: TGTGCCAGCAGTTCTATCATGAATACGCAGTATTTT. It translates to CASSSIMNTQYF.

The CDR3 DNA follows: TGTGCCAGCAGTGATCCGGGAACTGATAGCGGGAGATACGAGCAGTACTTC. Its translation: CASSDPGTDSGRYEQYF. This chain uses TRBV25-1 with TRBJ2-7, with 9 bases identical to TRBD2. This CDR3 has 17 amino acids. The germline CDR1 and CDR2 sequences are MGHDK and SYGVNS. V lost 3 bases to trimming and J lost 4 bases; unmatched junction nucleotides: 13.

The chain has TRBV19 and TRBJ1-3; D uncertain. V lost 3 bases, J lost 6 bases, and 12 bases lay in between. The V gene's germline CDR1 is LNHDA and CDR2 SQIVND (reference sequence). CDR3 size: 14 residues. CDR3 sequence (DNA): TGTGCCAGTAGTATCCCCGGACTTCTAAACACCATATATTTT. Its translation: CASSIPGLLNTIYF.

The count of this clone is one. V and J are TRBV12-3 or TRBV12-4 and TRBJ1-2; 7 bases map to TRBD1. The CDR3 spans 13 residues. Trimming cost V 5 bases and J 8 bases; bases outside gene matches: 8. CDR3 in amino acids: CASSDDRVGGYTF. For the CDR3, the DNA is TGTGCCAGCAGTGACGACAGGGTGGGGGGCTACACCTTC.

This clone was picked up a small number of times. The rearrangement links TRBV7-9 to TRBJ2-5; 9 positions agree with TRBD1. The CDR3 is 17 amino acids. V was pared by 5 bases and J by 5 bases, with 15 bases of the junction left unmatched. The germline gives CDR1 SEHNR, CDR2 FQNEAQ (reference sequence). The CDR3 is CASSPKRWDRVGETQYF. The CDR3 DNA reads TGTGCCAGCAGCCCTAAGAGGTGGGACAGGGTCGGGGAGACCCAGTACTTC.

This clone showed up just once. The chain is built from TRBV9 and TRBJ2-7; D is perhaps TRBD1 (6 bases). CDR3 length: 15 amino acids. The germline V gene has CDR1 SGDLS and CDR2 YYNGEE. Trimming shortened V by 0 bases and J by 2 bases, and 12 bases separated the two germline ends. DNA of the CDR3: TGTGCCAGCAGCGTAGAGACAGGAGCTACCTACGAGCAGTACTTC. Its protein product is CASSVETGATYEQYF.

The genes are TRBV6-5 and TRBJ1-3; tentative D call: TRBD1 (5 bases). The CDR3 length is 15 residues. V gave up 7 bases and J gave up 1 base, with 14 bases separating them. The germline CDR1 and CDR2 sequences are MNHEY and SVGAGI. The CDR3 DNA follows: TGTGCCAGCAACGACAGACTTACTTCTGGAAACACCATATATTTT. Translating gives CASNDRLTSGNTIYF.

The CDR3 DNA reads as TGTGCCAGCAGCTTAGTGTCACAGCGGCCGATCGGGCAGTTCTTC. This gives the protein CASSLVSQRPIGQFF. V gene TRBV7-9 combines with J gene TRBJ2-1, with a possible D match to TRBD2 (5 bases). Germline V gene lookup returns CDR1 SEHNR and CDR2 FQNEAQ (reference sequence). Trimming took 1 base from V and 12 from J, leaving 19 bases between them. The CDR3 is 15 amino acids.

The chain recombines TRBV4-1 with TRBJ1-1, with 7 bases aligning to TRBD1. V shed 4 bases, J shed 9 bases, and the junction held 8 bases outside the gene matches. The CDR3 has 13 amino acids. CDR1 and CDR2 (germline): MGHRA, YSYEKL. The CDR3 loop reads CASSLSDRLKAFF. In nucleotides, the CDR3 is TGCGCCAGCAGCCTTTCGGACAGGTTGAAAGCTTTCTTT.

This chain uses TRBV7-2 with TRBJ2-5; 9 bases are a match to TRBD2. CDR1 SGHTA and CDR2 FQGNSA come from the germline V gene. V shed 1 base, J shed 0 bases, and the junction held 3 bases outside the gene matches. The CDR3 totals 16 residues. The DNA of the CDR3 is TGTGCCAGCAGCTTAGATGCGGGAGGGCACCAAGAGACCCAGTACTTC. It is translated as CASSLDAGGHQETQYF.

The J gene is TRBJ2-5, the V gene TRBV7-2; D call uncertain. Germline V gene sequence: CDR1 SGHTA, CDR2 FQGNSA. CDR3 length: 12 residues. Trimming shortened V by 2 bases and J by 5 bases, and 6 bases separated the two germline ends. The CDR3 DNA sequence: TGTGCCAGCAGCTTAATCGTGGAGACCCAGTACTTC. It is translated as CASSLIVETQYF.

As regards this clone: The junction departs from the called germline gene at one end, perhaps through a read error. V gene TRBV7-7 combines with J gene TRBJ2-7, with TRBD1 matching 7 bases. This CDR3 is 15 amino acids long. Germline V gene data show CDR1 as SSHAT and CDR2 as FNYEAQ (reference sequence). The CDR3 reads CASSPGTEGTYEQYF. The DNA of the CDR3 is TGTGCTAGCAGCCCCGGGACAGAGGGAACCTACGAGCAGTACTTC.

This clone was seen a single time. The chain carries TRBV5-1 and TRBJ1-1; 7 bases are a match to TRBD1. V was clipped by 2 bases and J by 5 bases; unmatched bases: 6. CDR3 length equals 14 residues. The germline V gene encodes CDR1 SGHRS and CDR2 YFSETQ. The CDR3 region has the DNA TGCGCCAGCAGCTTTCGTTTGGGACAGACTGAAGCTTTCTTT. Its translation: CASSFRLGQTEAFF.

J is TRBJ1-3 and V is TRBV24-1; 8 nucleotides match TRBD1. CDR1 is KGHDR, CDR2 SFDVKD, per germline. This CDR3 has 20 amino acids. V lost 1 base to trimming and J lost 0 bases; unmatched junction nucleotides: 13. CDR3 nucleotide sequence: TGTGCCACCAGTGATTTCTCGGCTTCTGGGACAGGCGACTCTGGAAACACCATATATTTT. Protein: CATSDFSASGTGDSGNTIYF.

The chain combines TRBV30 with TRBJ2-7, with a tentative D call TRBD1 (6 bases). Trimming stripped 3 bases from V and 3 bases from J, with 15 bases between. Germline-derived CDR1 and CDR2 are GTSNPN and SVGIG (reference sequence). There are 14 residues in the CDR3. For the CDR3, the DNA is TGTGCCTGGAGGGCCCCAGGACAGTTCTACGAGCAGTACTTC. It translates to CAWRAPGQFYEQYF.

There are a few counts of this clone. CDR3 nucleotide sequence: TGTGCCAGCAGTCAACTAGCGGGAGACTACAATGAGCAGTTCTTC. It translates to CASSQLAGDYNEQFF. The V and J genes are TRBV6-5 and TRBJ2-1, with 11 bases identical to TRBD2. Germline V gene lookup returns CDR1 MNHEY and CDR2 SVGAGI. V lost 5 bases to trimming and J lost 3 bases; unmatched junction nucleotides: 3. The CDR3 has 15 amino acids.

This chain uses TRBV6-5 with TRBJ1-2; the D is unclear. V lost 4 bases to trimming and J lost 0 bases, with 9 bases between them. Germline V gene lookup returns CDR1 MNHEY and CDR2 SVGAGI. The CDR3 consists of 14 residues. The CDR3 region has the DNA TGTGCCAGCAGTTGGACCGGGACTAACTATGGCTACACCTTC. Amino acid sequence: CASSWTGTNYGYTF.

This clone was seen once. J is TRBJ2-7 and V is TRBV5-1; 8 nucleotides match TRBD1. The CDR3 has 13 amino acids. Trimming took 0 bases from V and 5 from J; bases not matched to a gene: 1. Germline CDR1 and CDR2: SGHRS and YFSETQ. The CDR3 bases are TGCGCCAGCAGCTTGGCGACAGGGGACGAGCAGTACTTC. Its translation: CASSLATGDEQYF.

This chain joins TRBV10-2 and TRBJ1-1; TRBD1 matches at 7 bases. J was trimmed by 5 bases and V by 4 bases; bases with no gene match: 1. The CDR3 extends over 12 amino acids. The V gene's germline CDR1 is WSHSY and CDR2 SAAADI. CDR3 bases: TGCGCCAGCAGTGTGACAGGGACTGAAGCTTTCTTT. This translates into CASSVTGTEAFF.

The chain uses TRBV19 and TRBJ2-7; 9 bases are shared with TRBD2. Germline assignment: CDR1 LNHDA and CDR2 SQIVND (reference sequence). Losses at the gene ends were 7 bases for V and 2 bases for J; bases not matched to a gene: 3. This CDR3 contains 13 residues. Here the CDR3 DNA reads TGTGCCAGTACTAGCGGGAACACCTACGAGCAGTACTTC. Translation gives CASTSGNTYEQYF. Drawing the rest from reference TRBV19 and TRBJ2-7, the complete variable domain is DGGITQSPKYLFRKEGQNVTLSCEQNLNHDAMYWYRQDPGQGLRLIYYSQIVNDFQKGDIAEGYSVSREKKESFPLTVTSAQKNPTAFYLCASTSGNTYEQYFGPGTRLTVT.